This T cell receptor (beta chain) was found in a study of blood T cell repertoires in COVID-19. Overall study: PBMCs, B-cell-depleted T cells, or T cells were the source of the cDNA or gDNA that made up the material.

Authors' methods: Scientists estimated how many nucleated cells there were by amplifying reference gene primers. Profiled with immunoSEQ multiplex PCR; TCRdb holds only in-frame clones, not every one. Clonal size and the V and J genes are those of that table, whereas D and trimming came from the DNA. The data show roughly 380,000 clones, with about 90% seen just once and 2.5% to 3.5% held by the top ten. Cohort allocation depended upon clinical history that participants reported. What the recovered Cohort 3 donors had was two negative PCRs, clearance, or symptom resolution. The germline gives CDR1 SGHVS, CDR2 FQNEAQ. V was pared by 5 bases and J by 2 bases, with 11 bases of the junction left unmatched. The CDR3 is 17 residues long.

Sequencing was done on a sample of PBMCs or T cells enriched from blood (not recorded which). This clonotype originated in a woman aged 30 to 39 who had recovered from COVID-19. The V call is TRBV7-8, the J call TRBJ1-2; TRBD1 agrees at 10 bases. The CDR3 bases are TGTGCCAGCAGCGTAGACAGGGGGCCCAATTACAACTATGGCTACACCTTC. Protein product: CASSVDRGPNYNYGYTF.